What follows is one T cell receptor beta chain and its context. Its antigen is still unknown. This sample was taken from a study of Ad26.COV2.S vaccination and SARS-CoV-2 variants. Background on the study: Donor was assigned to the Ad26.COV2.S arm of trial COV1001. Ad26.COV2.S given intramuscularly, once or twice 56 days apart. Study outcomes and limitations: Substantial breadth in spike-specific CD8+ and CD4+ T cell responses was reportedly seen after vaccination. Whether participants received vaccine or placebo, their non-spike TCR breadth was similar.

V lost 4 bases and J lost 7, with 8 bases in between. The CDR3 sequence is 12 residues long. The germline V gene encodes CDR1 MNHEY and CDR2 SVGEGT. The treatment denotes: about 20 received Ad26.COV2.S at low or high dose, single or two shots; 5 received placebo; per-sample allocation not given. Day 63 following the first vaccine or placebo injection was when the samples were taken. Only in-frame clones appear in the TCRdb table, and some are missing; sequencing was by immunoSEQ multiplex PCR. The data show some 520,000 clones, with around 85% seen just once and 9.5% to 15% held by the top ten. This clonotype was sampled from a person between 18 and 60 years old who received the Ad26.COV2.S COVID-19 vaccine or a placebo. The sample was peripheral blood, taken in a trial of Ad26.COV2.S vaccine versus placebo. The chain uses TRBV6-2 or TRBV6-3 and TRBJ1-5; D gene uncertain. CDR3 DNA: TGTGCCAGCAGTTTACCGCCCCAGCCCCAGCATTTT. This gives the protein CASSLPPQPQHF.